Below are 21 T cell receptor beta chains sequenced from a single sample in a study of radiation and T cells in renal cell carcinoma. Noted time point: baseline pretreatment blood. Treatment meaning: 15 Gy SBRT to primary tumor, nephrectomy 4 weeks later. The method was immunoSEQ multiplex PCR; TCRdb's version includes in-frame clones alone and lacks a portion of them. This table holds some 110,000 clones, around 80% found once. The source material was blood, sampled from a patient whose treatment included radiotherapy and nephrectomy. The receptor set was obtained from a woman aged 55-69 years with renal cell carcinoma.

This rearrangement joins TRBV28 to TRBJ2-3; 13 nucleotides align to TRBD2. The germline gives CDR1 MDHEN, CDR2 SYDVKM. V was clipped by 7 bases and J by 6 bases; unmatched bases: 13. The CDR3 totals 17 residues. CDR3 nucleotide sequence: TGTGCCAGCACTTTGGGCCGGACTAGCGGGAGTCCCGATACGCAGTATTTT. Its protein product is CASTLGRTSGSPDTQYF.

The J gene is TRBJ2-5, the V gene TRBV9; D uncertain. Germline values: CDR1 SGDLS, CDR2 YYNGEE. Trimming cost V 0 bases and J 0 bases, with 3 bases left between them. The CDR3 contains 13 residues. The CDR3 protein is CASSVGNQETQYF. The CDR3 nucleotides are TGTGCCAGCAGCGTAGGCAACCAAGAGACCCAGTACTTC.

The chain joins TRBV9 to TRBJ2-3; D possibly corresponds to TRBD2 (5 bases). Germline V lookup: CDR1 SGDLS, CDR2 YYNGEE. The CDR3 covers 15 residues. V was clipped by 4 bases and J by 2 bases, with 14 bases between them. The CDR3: CASSPSPLDTDTQYF. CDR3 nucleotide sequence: TGTGCCAGCAGCCCCTCCCCACTAGACACAGATACGCAGTATTTT.

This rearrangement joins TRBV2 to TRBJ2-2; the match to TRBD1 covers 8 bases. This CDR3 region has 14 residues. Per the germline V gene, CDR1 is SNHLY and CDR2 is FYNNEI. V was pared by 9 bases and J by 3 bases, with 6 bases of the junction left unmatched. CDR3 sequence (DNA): TGTGCCAGAAGACAGGGGCGGGACACCGGGGAGCTGTTTTTT. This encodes CARRQGRDTGELFF.

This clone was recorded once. The CDR3 spells CASSLVLDSNQPQHF. The CDR3 DNA sequence: TGTGCCAGCAGTTTGGTGTTAGATAGCAATCAGCCCCAGCATTTT. V usage is TRBV6-1 and J usage is TRBJ1-5; unclear D gene. The germline gives CDR1 MNHNS, CDR2 SASEGT. With 5 bases removed from V and 0 bases from J, the gap between germline ends came to 11 bases. The CDR3 has 15 residues.

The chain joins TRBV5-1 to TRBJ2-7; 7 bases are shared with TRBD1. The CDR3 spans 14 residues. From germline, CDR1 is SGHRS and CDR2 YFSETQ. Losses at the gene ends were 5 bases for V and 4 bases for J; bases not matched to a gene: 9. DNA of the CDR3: TGCGCCAGCAGTACGACAGGGTCTTCTTACGAGCAGTACTTC. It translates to CASSTTGSSYEQYF.

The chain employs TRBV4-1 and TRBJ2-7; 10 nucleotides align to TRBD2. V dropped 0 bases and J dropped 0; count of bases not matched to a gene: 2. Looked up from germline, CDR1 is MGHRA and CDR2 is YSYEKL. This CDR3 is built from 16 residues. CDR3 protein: CASSQETSGTSYEQYF. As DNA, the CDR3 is TGCGCCAGCAGCCAAGAAACTAGCGGGACCTCCTACGAGCAGTACTTC.

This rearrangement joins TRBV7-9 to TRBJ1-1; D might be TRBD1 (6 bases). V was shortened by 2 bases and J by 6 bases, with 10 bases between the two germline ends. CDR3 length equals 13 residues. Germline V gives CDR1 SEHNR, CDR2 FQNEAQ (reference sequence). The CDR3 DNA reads TGTGCCAGCAGCTTATCAGGGGACGCTGAAGCTTTCTTT. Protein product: CASSLSGDAEAFF. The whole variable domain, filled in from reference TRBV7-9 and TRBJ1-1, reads DTGVSQNPRHKITKRGQNVTFRCDPISEHNRLYWYRQTLGQGPEFLTYFQNEAQLEKSRLLSDRFSAERPKGSFSTLEIQRTEQGDSAMYLCASSLSGDAEAFFGQGTRLTVV.

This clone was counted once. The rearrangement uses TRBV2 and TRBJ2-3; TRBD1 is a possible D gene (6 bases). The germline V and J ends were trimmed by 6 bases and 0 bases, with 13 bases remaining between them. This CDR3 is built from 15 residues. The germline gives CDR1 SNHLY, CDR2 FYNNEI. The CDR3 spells CASRKTGPSTDTQYF. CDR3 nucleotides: TGTGCCAGCAGGAAGACAGGCCCTAGCACAGATACGCAGTATTTT.

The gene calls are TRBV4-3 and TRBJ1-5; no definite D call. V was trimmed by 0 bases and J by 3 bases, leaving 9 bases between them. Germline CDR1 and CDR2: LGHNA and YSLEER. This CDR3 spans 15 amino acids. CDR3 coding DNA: TGCGCCAGCAGCCAAGACGCGGGGTACAATCAGCCCCAGCATTTT. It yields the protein CASSQDAGYNQPQHF.

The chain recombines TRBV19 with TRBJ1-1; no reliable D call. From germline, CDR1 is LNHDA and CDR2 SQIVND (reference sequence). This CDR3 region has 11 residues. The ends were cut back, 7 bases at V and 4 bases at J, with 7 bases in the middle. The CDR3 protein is CASTGSTEAFF. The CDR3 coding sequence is TGTGCCAGTACCGGTTCCACTGAAGCTTTCTTT.

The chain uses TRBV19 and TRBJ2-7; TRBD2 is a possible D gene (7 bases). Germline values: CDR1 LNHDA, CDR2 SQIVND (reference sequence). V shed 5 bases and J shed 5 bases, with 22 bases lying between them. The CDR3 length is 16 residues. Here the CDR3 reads CASSPEVRGARHEQYF. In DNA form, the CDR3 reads TGTGCCAGTAGTCCCGAGGTCCGGGGGGCAAGGCACGAGCAGTACTTC.

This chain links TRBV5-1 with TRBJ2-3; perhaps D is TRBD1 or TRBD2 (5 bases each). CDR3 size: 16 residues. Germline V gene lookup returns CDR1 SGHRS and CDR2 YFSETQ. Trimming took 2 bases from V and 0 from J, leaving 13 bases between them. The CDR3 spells CASSLGTAVSTDTQYF. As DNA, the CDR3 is TGCGCCAGCAGCTTAGGGACGGCTGTTAGCACAGATACGCAGTATTTT. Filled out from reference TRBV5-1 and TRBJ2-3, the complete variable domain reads KAGVTQTPRYLIKTRGQQVTLSCSPISGHRSVSWYQQTPGQGLQFLFEYFSETQRNKGNFPGRFSGRQFSNSRSEMNVSTLELGDSALYLCASSLGTAVSTDTQYFGPGTRLTVL.

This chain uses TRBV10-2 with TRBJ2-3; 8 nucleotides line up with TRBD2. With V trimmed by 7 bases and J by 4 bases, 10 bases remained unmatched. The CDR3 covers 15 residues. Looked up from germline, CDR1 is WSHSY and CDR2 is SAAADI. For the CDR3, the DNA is TGCGCCAGCAAAAGTAGCGGGGCCAGTTCAGATACGCAGTATTTT. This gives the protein CASKSSGASSDTQYF.

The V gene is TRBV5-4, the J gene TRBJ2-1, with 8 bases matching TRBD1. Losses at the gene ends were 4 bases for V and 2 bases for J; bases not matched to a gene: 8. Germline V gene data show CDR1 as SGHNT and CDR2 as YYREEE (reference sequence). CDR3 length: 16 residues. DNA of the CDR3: TGTGCCAGCAGCAGAACCGGGACAGGAACCTACAATGAGCAGTTCTTC. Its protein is CASSRTGTGTYNEQFF.

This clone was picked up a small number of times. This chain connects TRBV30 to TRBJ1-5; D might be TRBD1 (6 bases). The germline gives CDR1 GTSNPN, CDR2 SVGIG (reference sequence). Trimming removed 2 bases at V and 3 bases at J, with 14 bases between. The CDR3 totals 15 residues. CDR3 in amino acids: CAWSFDRSPNQPQHF. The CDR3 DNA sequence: TGTGCCTGGAGTTTTGACAGGTCCCCCAATCAGCCCCAGCATTTT.

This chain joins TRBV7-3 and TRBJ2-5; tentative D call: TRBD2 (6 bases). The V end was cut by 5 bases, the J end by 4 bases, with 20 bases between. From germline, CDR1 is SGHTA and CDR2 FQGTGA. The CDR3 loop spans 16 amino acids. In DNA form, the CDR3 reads TGTGCCAGCAGCCCCACGGACATAGGAGGGCGAGAGACCCAGTACTTC. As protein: CASSPTDIGGRETQYF. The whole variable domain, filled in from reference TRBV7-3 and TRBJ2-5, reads GAGVSQTPSNKVTEKGKYVELRCDPISGHTALYWYRQSLGQGPEFLIYFQGTGAADDSGLPNDRFFAVRPEGSVSTLKIQRTERGDSAVYLCASSPTDIGGRETQYFGPGTRLLVL.

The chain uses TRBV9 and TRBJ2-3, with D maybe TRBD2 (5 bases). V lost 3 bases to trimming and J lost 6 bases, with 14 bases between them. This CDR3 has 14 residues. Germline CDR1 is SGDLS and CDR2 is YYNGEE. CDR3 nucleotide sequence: TGTGCCAGCAGCGCCCTTGGGAGAGCGGATACGCAGTATTTT. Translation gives CASSALGRADTQYF.

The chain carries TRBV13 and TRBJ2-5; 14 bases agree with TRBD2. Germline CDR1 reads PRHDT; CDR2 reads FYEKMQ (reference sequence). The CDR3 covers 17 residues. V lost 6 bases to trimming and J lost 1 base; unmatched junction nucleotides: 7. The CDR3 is CASSNRLAGGIQETQYF. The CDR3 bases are TGTGCCAGCAGTAATCGACTAGCGGGGGGGATCCAAGAGACCCAGTACTTC. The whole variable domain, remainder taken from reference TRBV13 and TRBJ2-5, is AAGVIQSPRHLIKEKRETATLKCYPIPRHDTVYWYQQGPGQDPQFLISFYEKMQSDKGSIPDRFSAQQFSDYHSELNMSSLELGDSALYFCASSNRLAGGIQETQYFGPGTRLLVL.

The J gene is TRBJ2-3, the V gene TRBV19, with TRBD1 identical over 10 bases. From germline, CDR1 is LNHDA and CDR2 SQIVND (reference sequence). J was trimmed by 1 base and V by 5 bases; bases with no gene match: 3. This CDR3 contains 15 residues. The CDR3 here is CASSDRGLGTDTQYF. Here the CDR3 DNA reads TGTGCCAGTAGTGACAGGGGGCTCGGCACAGATACGCAGTATTTT.

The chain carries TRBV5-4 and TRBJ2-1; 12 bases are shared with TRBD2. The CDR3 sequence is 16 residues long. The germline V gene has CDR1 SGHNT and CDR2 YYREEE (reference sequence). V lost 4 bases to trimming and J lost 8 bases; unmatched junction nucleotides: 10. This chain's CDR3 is CASSPVLAGGPHEQFF. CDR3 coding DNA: TGTGCCAGCAGCCCCGTTCTAGCGGGAGGGCCACATGAGCAGTTCTTC.